A single T cell receptor beta chain is shown here with its context. What it recognizes is unknown. The data were produced by immunoSEQ multiplex PCR, yet TCRdb's version contains in-frame clones alone and is incomplete. The data contain some 1,600,000 clones, approximately 98% of them singletons. Germline V gene lookup returns CDR1 LGHNA and CDR2 YSLEER. The CDR3 loop spans 14 amino acids. Trimming removed 4 bases from V and 8 bases from J, with 14 bases in between. This sample was taken from a study of shared clonotypes between healthy human individuals. Broader study findings: Compared with memory subsets, naive subsets generally had larger estimated richness.

The source of this sequence is a man aged 30-40 years in good health. The sequencing sample was made of naive CD4+ T cells sorted from blood. Documented subset: CD45RA+ positively selected. V gene TRBV4-3 combines with J gene TRBJ2-2; D gene uncertain. The CDR3 DNA sequence: TGCGCCAGCAGCCCTGGGCCCCTGACGGGGGAGCTGTTTTTT. Its translation: CASSPGPLTGELFF.